A single sample is the source of the 14 T cell receptor beta chains below, sequenced in a study of early T cells in non-severe SARS-CoV-2 infection. In TCRdb, the 5' RACE reads were re-called with MiXCR into one record per CDR3 protein. The data hold 50,000 or so distinct CDR3 sequences, with approximately 5.6% observed a single time. Sequencing was performed on whole blood. These receptors all stem from an adult who was a healthcare worker with PCR-confirmed SARS-CoV-2 infection or an uninfected control (not recorded which).

The chain has TRBV15 and TRBJ2-7; 10 nucleotides align to TRBD2. There are 18 residues in the CDR3. With 0 bases clipped from V and 0 bases from J, the junction kept 8 bases outside the gene matches. Germline CDR1 and CDR2: LNHNV and YYDKDF (reference sequence). Here the CDR3 DNA reads TGTGCCACCAGCAGAGATATGACTAGCGGGTCCGGCTCCTACGAGCAGTACTTC. It is translated as CATSRDMTSGSGSYEQYF.

This clonotype has a count of ten or more. The chain combines TRBV4-2 with TRBJ1-6; no clear D. The V gene's germline CDR1 is LGHNA and CDR2 YNFKEQ. The CDR3 has 14 residues. The germline V and J ends were trimmed by 0 bases and 10 bases, with 10 bases remaining between them. CDR3 sequence reads: CASSQEEVSSPLHF. The CDR3 DNA follows: TGTGCCAGCAGCCAAGAGGAAGTAAGCTCACCCCTCCACTTT.

The table lists this clonotype with many counts. The V call is TRBV2, the J call TRBJ2-3; the match to TRBD2 covers 12 bases. Germline V gives CDR1 SNHLY, CDR2 FYNNEI. The V segment lost 6 bases and the J segment 2 bases; nucleotides outside the gene matches: 12. CDR3 size: 18 residues. The CDR3 DNA follows: TGTGCCAGCAGCGGGGGGCGCGGACTAGCGGGGTCCACAGATACGCAGTATTTT. This translates into CASSGGRGLAGSTDTQYF.

Many counts were recorded for this clonotype. The V and J genes are TRBV2 and TRBJ2-1; D is uncertain. CDR1 is SNHLY and CDR2 is FYNNEI in the germline V gene. CDR3 size: 13 residues. V lost 1 base to trimming and J lost 2 bases, with 3 bases between them. The CDR3: CASSEGPYNEQFF. CDR3 in DNA: TGTGCCAGCAGTGAAGGCCCCTACAATGAGCAGTTCTTC.

This clonotype has at least ten counts. V gene TRBV7-2 combines with J gene TRBJ1-5; D possibly corresponds to TRBD1 (5 bases). The CDR3 contains 16 residues. The germline V and J ends were trimmed by 4 bases and 0 bases, with 13 bases remaining between them. The V gene's germline CDR1 is SGHTA and CDR2 FQGNSA. The chain's CDR3 is CASSSLGGYSNQPQHF. DNA for the CDR3: TGTGCCAGCAGCTCCCTTGGGGGTTATAGCAATCAGCCCCAGCATTTT. Complete variable domain (other parts from reference TRBV7-2 and TRBJ1-5): GAGVSQSPSNKVTEKGKDVELRCDPISGHTALYWYRQSLGQGLEFLIYFQGNSAPDKSGLPSDRFSAERTGGSVSTLTIQRTQQEDSAVYLCASSSLGGYSNQPQHFGDGTRLSIL.

Here the CDR3 reads CASSLAPGGSGSSYNEQFF. DNA of the CDR3: TGTGCCAGCAGCTTAGCCCCGGGAGGAAGCGGGAGCTCCTACAATGAGCAGTTCTTC. V is TRBV7-6 and J is TRBJ2-1, with 8 bases lining up with TRBD2. The J segment lost 0 bases and the V segment lost 0 bases, leaving 10 bases of the junction unmatched. Per germline, CDR1 SGHVS and CDR2 FNYEAQ. The CDR3 consists of 19 residues.

There are a few counts of this clonotype. The rearrangement joins TRBV5-5 to TRBJ1-1; D is unresolved. The germline V gene encodes CDR1 SGHKS and CDR2 YYEKEE (reference sequence). This CDR3 spans 15 amino acids. The V and J ends lost 1 base and 4 bases respectively, with 14 bases between them. The CDR3 DNA sequence: TGTGCCAGCAGCTTGTTTCCAGCGGAGGGCACTGAAGCTTTCTTT. The encoded protein is CASSLFPAEGTEAFF.

The sample holds a few counts of this clonotype. The chain joins TRBV19 to TRBJ1-2, with 7 nucleotides matching TRBD1. Germline V gene data show CDR1 as LNHDA and CDR2 as SQIVND (reference sequence). The CDR3 is 12 amino acids. V shed 10 bases, J shed 2 bases, and the junction held 4 bases outside the gene matches. CDR3 protein: CATPGQNYGYTF. The CDR3 nucleotides read TGTGCCACCCCGGGACAGAACTATGGCTACACCTTC.

By sample fraction, this clonotype is medium-sized. The gene calls are TRBV24-1 and TRBJ1-5; D remains unclear. The germline V and J ends were trimmed by 6 bases and 0 bases, with 8 bases remaining between them. From germline, CDR1 is KGHDR and CDR2 SFDVKD. This CDR3 region has 14 residues. CDR3 residues: CATSRDHSNQPQHF. CDR3 DNA sequence: TGTGCCACCAGTAGGGATCATAGCAATCAGCCCCAGCATTTT.

In nucleotides, the CDR3 is TGTGCCTGGAGTGTAAGAGAGAGAGATACGCAGTATTTT. Protein: CAWSVRERDTQYF. V gene TRBV30 combines with J gene TRBJ2-3; unclear D gene. CDR1 is GTSNPN and CDR2 is SVGIG in the germline V gene (reference sequence). V shed 0 bases and J shed 5 bases, with 9 bases lying between them. The CDR3 runs 13 residues.

This clonotype was counted at least ten times. The chain combines TRBV7-8 with TRBJ2-4, with 9 positions matching TRBD2. The V gene end was trimmed by 1 base and the J gene end by 0 bases; junction bases not matched to a gene: 10. CDR1 and CDR2 (germline): SGHVS, FQNEAQ. This CDR3 region has 19 residues. CDR3 in amino acids: CASSLVVTSGNLAKNIQYF. The DNA for the CDR3 is TGTGCCAGCAGCTTAGTTGTGACTAGCGGAAATTTAGCCAAAAACATTCAGTACTTC.

This clonotype was recorded at least ten times. The gene calls are TRBV18 and TRBJ2-7, with 8 nucleotides matching TRBD1. The CDR3 is 14 amino acids. Trimming removed 2 bases from V and 6 bases from J; junction bases left unmatched: 6. Germline V lookup: CDR1 KGHSH, CDR2 LQKENI. CDR3 amino acids: CASSPMTGEGEQYF. DNA of the CDR3: TGTGCCAGCTCACCAATGACAGGGGAAGGCGAGCAGTACTTC.

This clonotype has more than one count but fewer than ten. V gene TRBV2 combines with J gene TRBJ1-2; D might be TRBD1 (6 bases). Trimming stripped 3 bases from V and 5 bases from J, with 13 bases between. Germline values: CDR1 SNHLY, CDR2 FYNNEI. The CDR3 has 14 amino acids. The CDR3 DNA reads TGTGCCAGCAGTGATCTGGGGGCGAGGTATGGCTACACCTTC. Its translation is CASSDLGARYGYTF.

This clonotype has a count of ten or more. The CDR3 sequence is CASSIENRGTYEQYF. DNA for the CDR3: TGTGCCAGTAGTATAGAGAACAGGGGAACCTACGAGCAGTACTTC. The gene calls are TRBV19 and TRBJ2-7, with 7 bases lining up with TRBD1. The V gene's germline CDR1 is LNHDA and CDR2 SQIVND (reference sequence). The V segment lost 0 bases and the J segment 2 bases; nucleotides outside the gene matches: 4. This CDR3 is 15 amino acids long.